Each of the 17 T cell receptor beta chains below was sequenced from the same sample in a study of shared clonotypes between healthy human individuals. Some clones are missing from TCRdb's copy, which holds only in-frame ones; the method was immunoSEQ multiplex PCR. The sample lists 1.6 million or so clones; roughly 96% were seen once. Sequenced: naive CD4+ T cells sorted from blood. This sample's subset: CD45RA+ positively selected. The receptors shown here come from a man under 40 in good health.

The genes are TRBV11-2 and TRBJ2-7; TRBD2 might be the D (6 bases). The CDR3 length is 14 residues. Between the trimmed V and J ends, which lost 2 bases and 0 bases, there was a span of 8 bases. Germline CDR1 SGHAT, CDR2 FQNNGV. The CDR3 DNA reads TGTGCCAGCAGCTTATTGACTAGCTCCTACGAGCAGTACTTC. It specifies CASSLLTSSYEQYF.

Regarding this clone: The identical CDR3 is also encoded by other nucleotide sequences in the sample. The CDR3 DNA follows: TGTGCCAGCAGCTTAGGGACTACGAACACCGGGGAGCTGTTTTTT. It encodes CASSLGTTNTGELFF. This chain joins TRBV7-9 and TRBJ2-2, with D perhaps TRBD2 (6 bases). The ends were cut back, 1 base at V and 0 bases at J, with 6 bases in the middle. From germline, CDR1 is SEHNR and CDR2 FQNEAQ (reference sequence). The CDR3 contains 15 residues. Based on the CDR3 plus reference TRBV7-9 and TRBJ2-2, the full variable domain is DTGVSQNPRHKITKRGQNVTFRCDPISEHNRLYWYRQTLGQGPEFLTYFQNEAQLEKSRLLSDRFSAERPKGSFSTLEIQRTEQGDSAMYLCASSLGTTNTGELFFGEGSRLTVL.

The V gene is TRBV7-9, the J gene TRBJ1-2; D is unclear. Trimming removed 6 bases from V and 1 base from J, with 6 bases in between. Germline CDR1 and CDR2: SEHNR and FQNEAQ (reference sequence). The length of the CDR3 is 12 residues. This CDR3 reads CASSRDNYGYTF. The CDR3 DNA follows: TGTGCCAGCAGTAGGGATAACTATGGCTACACCTTC.

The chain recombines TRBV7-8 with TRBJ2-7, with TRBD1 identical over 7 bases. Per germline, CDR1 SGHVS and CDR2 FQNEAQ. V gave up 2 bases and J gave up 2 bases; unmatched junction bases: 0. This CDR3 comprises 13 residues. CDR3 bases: TGTGCCAGCAGCTTACAGGGGGCCTACGAGCAGTACTTC. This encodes CASSLQGAYEQYF.

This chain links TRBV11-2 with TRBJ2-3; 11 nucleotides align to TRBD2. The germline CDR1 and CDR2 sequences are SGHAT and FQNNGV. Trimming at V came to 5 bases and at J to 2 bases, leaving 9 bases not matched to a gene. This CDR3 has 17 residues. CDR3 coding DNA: TGTGCCAGCAGCCCCATGGGACTAGCGGATATCACAGATACGCAGTATTTT. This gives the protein CASSPMGLADITDTQYF.

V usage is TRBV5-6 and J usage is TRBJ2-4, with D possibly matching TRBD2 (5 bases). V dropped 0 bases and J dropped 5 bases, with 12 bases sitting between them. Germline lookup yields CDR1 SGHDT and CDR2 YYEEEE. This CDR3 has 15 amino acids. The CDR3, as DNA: TGTGCCAGCAGCTTGGTGCTGGGAGAGGAAAACATTCAGTACTTC. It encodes CASSLVLGEENIQYF.

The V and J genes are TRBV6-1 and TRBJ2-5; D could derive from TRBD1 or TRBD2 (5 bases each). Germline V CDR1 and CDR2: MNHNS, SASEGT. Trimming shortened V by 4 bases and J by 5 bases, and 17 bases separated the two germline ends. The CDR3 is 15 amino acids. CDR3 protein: CASSAISGWGETQYF. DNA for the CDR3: TGTGCCAGCAGTGCTATCAGTGGATGGGGGGAGACCCAGTACTTC.

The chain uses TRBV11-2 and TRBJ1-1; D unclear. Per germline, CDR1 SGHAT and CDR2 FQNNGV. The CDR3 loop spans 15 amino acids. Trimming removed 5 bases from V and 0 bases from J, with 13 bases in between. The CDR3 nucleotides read TGTGCCAGCAGCCCGGGATTGACGGTGAACACTGAAGCTTTCTTT. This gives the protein CASSPGLTVNTEAFF.

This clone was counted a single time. CDR3: CASRPSRAAIHYEQYF. The DNA for the CDR3 is TGTGCCAGCAGGCCTTCGAGGGCAGCCATCCACTACGAGCAGTACTTC. This chain uses TRBV7-8 with TRBJ2-7; D is possibly TRBD2 (5 bases). Trimming pared 6 bases from V and 3 bases from J, leaving 21 bases between. This CDR3 is 16 amino acids long. Germline CDR1 reads SGHVS; CDR2 reads FQNEAQ.

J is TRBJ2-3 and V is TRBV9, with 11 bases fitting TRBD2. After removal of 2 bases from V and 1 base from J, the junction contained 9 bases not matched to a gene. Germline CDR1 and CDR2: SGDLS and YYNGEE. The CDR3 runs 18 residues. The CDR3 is CASSVSLAGVGGTDTQYF. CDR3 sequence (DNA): TGTGCCAGCAGCGTCTCACTAGCGGGAGTCGGGGGCACAGATACGCAGTATTTT.

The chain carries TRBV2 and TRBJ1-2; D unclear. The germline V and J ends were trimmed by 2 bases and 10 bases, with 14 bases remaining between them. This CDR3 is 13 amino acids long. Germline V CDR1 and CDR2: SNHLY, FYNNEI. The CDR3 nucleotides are TGTGCCAGCAGTGAATCTCAAGACGGACTCTACACCTTC. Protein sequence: CASSESQDGLYTF.

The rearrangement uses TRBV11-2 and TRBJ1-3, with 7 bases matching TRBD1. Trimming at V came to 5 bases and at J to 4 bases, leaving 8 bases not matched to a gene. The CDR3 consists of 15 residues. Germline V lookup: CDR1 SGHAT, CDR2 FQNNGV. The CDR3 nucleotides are TGTGCCAGCAGCCCCTCGGGACAGATCGGAAACACCATATATTTT. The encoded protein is CASSPSGQIGNTIYF.

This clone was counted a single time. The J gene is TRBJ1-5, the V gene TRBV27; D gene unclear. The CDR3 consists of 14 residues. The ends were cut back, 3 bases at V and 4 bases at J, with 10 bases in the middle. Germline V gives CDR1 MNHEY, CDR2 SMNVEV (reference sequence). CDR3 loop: CASSFSGRNQPQHF. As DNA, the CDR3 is TGTGCCAGCAGTTTTTCGGGGAGGAATCAGCCCCAGCATTTT.

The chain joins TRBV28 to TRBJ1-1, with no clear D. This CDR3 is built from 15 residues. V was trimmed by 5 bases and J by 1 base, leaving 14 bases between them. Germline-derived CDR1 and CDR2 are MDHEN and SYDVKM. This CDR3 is CASSPLQVENTEAFF. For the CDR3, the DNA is TGTGCCAGCAGTCCCTTGCAAGTCGAGAACACTGAAGCTTTCTTT.

The CDR3 loop reads CVRSLGPRTRDYYGYTF. The CDR3 nucleotides read TGTGTCAGAAGCTTAGGGCCCAGGACCCGAGATTATTATGGCTACACCTTC. The V call is TRBV7-5, the J call TRBJ1-2. TRBV7-5 is annotated as a pseudogene. The CDR3 runs 17 residues.

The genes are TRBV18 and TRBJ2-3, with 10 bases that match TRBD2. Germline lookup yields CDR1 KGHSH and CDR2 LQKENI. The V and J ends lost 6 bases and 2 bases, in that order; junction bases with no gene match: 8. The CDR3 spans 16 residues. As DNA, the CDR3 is TGTGCCAGCTCGGCAAAAACTAGCGGGAACACAGATACGCAGTATTTT. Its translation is CASSAKTSGNTDTQYF.

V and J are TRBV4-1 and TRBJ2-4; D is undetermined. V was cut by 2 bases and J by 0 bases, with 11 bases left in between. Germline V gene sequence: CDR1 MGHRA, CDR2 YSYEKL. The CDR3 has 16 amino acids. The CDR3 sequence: CASSQFLLIAKNIQYF. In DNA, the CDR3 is TGCGCCAGCAGCCAATTCCTACTGATAGCCAAAAACATTCAGTACTTC.